These T cell receptor beta chains were read from a single sample in a study of glioma-infiltrating T cells. TCRdb reprocessed the multiplex PCR reads via MiXCR and lists one record per CDR3 protein. The sample carries more than 85,000 distinct CDR3 sequences, around a quarter recorded once. Sequenced input: glioma tissue, nonneoplastic brain tissue, or PBMCs (not recorded which). These receptors all stem from a human donor with low-grade glioma or glioblastoma, undergoing nonglioma brain surgery, or in good health (not recorded which). The CDR3 runs from the conserved cysteine through the conserved F or W. A clone size is listed for some rows: how often the clone was seen (once, few, many), or a class if it is expanded.

v_gene: TRBV6-6
len: 14
abundance: NA
j_gene: TRBJ2-1
CDR3aa: CAATAGGQFNEQFF

v_gene: TRBV4-1
len: 13
abundance: NA
j_gene: TRBJ1-5
CDR3aa: CASSQGEEQPQHF

v_gene: TRBV12-3/TRBV12-4
len: 14
abundance: many
j_gene: TRBJ1-1
CDR3aa: CASRTQGENTEAFF

v_gene: TRBV2
len: 14
abundance: NA
j_gene: TRBJ2-1
CDR3aa: CASSEDPGDGKQFF

v_gene: TRBV12-5
len: 14
abundance: NA
j_gene: TRBJ1-2
CDR3aa: CASGLVQRVSGYTF

v_gene: TRBV5-1
len: 15
abundance: many
j_gene: TRBJ1-1
CDR3aa: CASSEGKGVVTEAFF

v_gene: TRBV28
len: 18
abundance: many
j_gene: TRBJ1-6
CDR3aa: CASSLWPPGHEGNSPLHF

v_gene: TRBV7-9
len: 12
abundance: NA
j_gene: TRBJ2-2
CDR3aa: CASKGNTGELFF

v_gene: TRBV29-1
len: 12
abundance: NA
j_gene: TRBJ1-1
CDR3aa: CSVSRGNTEAFF

v_gene: TRBV5-5
len: 16
abundance: NA
j_gene: TRBJ2-2
CDR3aa: CASSLEGRSNTGELFF

v_gene: TRBV10-3
len: 16
abundance: many
j_gene: TRBJ1-1
CDR3aa: CAISEPGTGYSTEAFF

v_gene: TRBV25-1
len: 14
abundance: many
j_gene: TRBJ2-5
CDR3aa: CASTKGRGDETQYF

v_gene: TRBV7-2
len: 13
abundance: many
j_gene: TRBJ1-5
CDR3aa: CASRVGHNQPQHF

v_gene: TRBV18
len: 16
abundance: few
j_gene: TRBJ2-1
CDR3aa: CASSPPGLAGVVEQFF

v_gene: TRBV2
len: 15
abundance: NA
j_gene: TRBJ2-4
CDR3aa: CASIWDNLAKNIQYF

v_gene: TRBV19
len: 16
abundance: many
j_gene: TRBJ1-5
CDR3aa: CASMGRQGSPNQPQHF

v_gene: TRBV20-1
len: 13
abundance: many
j_gene: TRBJ2-5
CDR3aa: CSAIPRGQETQYF

v_gene: TRBV29-1
len: 15
abundance: many
j_gene: TRBJ1-2
CDR3aa: CSVSPRAQGARGYTF

v_gene: TRBV20-1
len: 15
abundance: many
j_gene: TRBJ1-5
CDR3aa: CSASRGQGAGQPQHF

v_gene: TRBV2
len: 12
abundance: few
j_gene: TRBJ2-3
CDR3aa: CASMGEADTQYF

v_gene: TRBV4-2
len: 15
abundance: many
j_gene: TRBJ1-5
CDR3aa: CASSQDRYSNQPQHF

v_gene: TRBV7-9
len: 14
abundance: NA
j_gene: TRBJ2-5
CDR3aa: CASSFGGAQETQYF

v_gene: TRBV28
len: 14
abundance: many
j_gene: TRBJ2-1
CDR3aa: CASSKLAGYNEQFF

v_gene: TRBV7-3
len: 15
abundance: few
j_gene: TRBJ2-5
CDR3aa: CASSLYRRGGETQYF

v_gene: TRBV4-1
len: 17
abundance: NA
j_gene: TRBJ1-5
CDR3aa: CASSQVTTGDYNQPQHF

v_gene: TRBV7-2
len: 17
abundance: many
j_gene: TRBJ2-3
CDR3aa: CASSSSAWLGATDTQYF

v_gene: TRBV2
len: 16
abundance: many
j_gene: TRBJ2-5
CDR3aa: CASRDRGPVTRETQYF

v_gene: TRBV12-3/TRBV12-4
len: 15
abundance: NA
j_gene: TRBJ1-1
CDR3aa: CASSLVGDPNTEAFF

v_gene: TRBV5-4
len: 14
abundance: many
j_gene: TRBJ1-1
CDR3aa: CASSLDRGVTEAFF

v_gene: TRBV11-2
len: 15
abundance: many
j_gene: TRBJ2-1
CDR3aa: CASSSSTLAGGPQFF

v_gene: TRBV19
len: 15
abundance: few
j_gene: TRBJ2-1
CDR3aa: CASSIGGSYRNEQFF

v_gene: TRBV15
len: 15
abundance: NA
j_gene: TRBJ2-3
CDR3aa: CATSREMGSRYTQYF

v_gene: TRBV6-2/TRBV6-3
len: 14
abundance: many
j_gene: TRBJ1-1
CDR3aa: CASGDSRMNTEAFF

v_gene: TRBV19
len: 15
abundance: many
j_gene: TRBJ1-5
CDR3aa: CASSARQELNQPQHF

v_gene: TRBV27
len: 14
abundance: many
j_gene: TRBJ1-2
CDR3aa: CASSFGSGQDGYTF

v_gene: TRBV5-5
len: 15
abundance: once
j_gene: TRBJ1-3
CDR3aa: CASSYYDRLGNTIYF

v_gene: TRBV28
len: 16
abundance: many
j_gene: TRBJ1-2
CDR3aa: CASSTLPDGPNYGYTF

v_gene: TRBV7-2
len: 15
abundance: many
j_gene: TRBJ2-2
CDR3aa: CASSLRQQNTGELFF

v_gene: TRBV7-2
len: 12
abundance: many
j_gene: TRBJ2-3
CDR3aa: CASSVFADTQYF

v_gene: TRBV27
len: 14
abundance: NA
j_gene: TRBJ1-1
CDR3aa: CASSLGGPDTEAFF

v_gene: TRBV29-1
len: 11
abundance: many
j_gene: TRBJ1-1
CDR3aa: CSVGAEVEAFF

v_gene: TRBV4-1
len: 14
abundance: many
j_gene: TRBJ1-2
CDR3aa: CASSQDRGNYGYTF

v_gene: TRBV15
len: 15
abundance: NA
j_gene: TRBJ2-1
CDR3aa: CATSRGGTKSYEQFF

v_gene: TRBV3-1
len: 16
abundance: many
j_gene: TRBJ1-1
CDR3aa: CASSQDGDLVNTEAFF

v_gene: TRBV7-2
len: 14
abundance: many
j_gene: TRBJ1-1
CDR3aa: CASSLITQGTEAFF

v_gene: TRBV18
len: 18
abundance: few
j_gene: TRBJ2-2
CDR3aa: CASSLTFRQGTNTGELFF